These 31 T cell receptor beta chains came from one sample sequenced in a study of shared clonotypes between healthy human individuals. Generated by immunoSEQ multiplex PCR, the TCRdb table keeps only in-frame clones and is missing some. The sample records more than 850,000 clones, around 78% being singletons. Material: memory CD4+ T cells from PBMCs. As for subset: CD45RA-negative fraction. The receptors were sampled from a young man in good health. Some clones in this sample may be carry-over from other donors' samples.

The rearrangement uses TRBV27 and TRBJ2-7; TRBD2 aligns across 12 bases. Unmatched junction bases numbered 3, after V lost 0 bases and J lost 6 bases. Germline lookup yields CDR1 MNHEY and CDR2 SMNVEV (reference sequence). CDR3 length: 15 amino acids. CDR3 sequence: CASSLSGTSGFEQYF. CDR3 nucleotide sequence: TGTGCCAGCAGTTTATCTGGGACTAGCGGGTTCGAGCAGTACTTC.

The J gene is TRBJ1-4, the V gene TRBV25-1; no clear D. This CDR3 spans 15 amino acids. Germline values: CDR1 MGHDK, CDR2 SYGVNS. Trimming cost V 2 bases and J 4 bases, with 11 bases left between them. In nucleotides, the CDR3 is TGTGCCAGCAGTGAACCCGGACGGTTTAATGAAAAACTGTTTTTT. As protein: CASSEPGRFNEKLFF. The variable domain in full, with the rest retrieved from reference TRBV25-1 and TRBJ1-4, is EADIYQTPRYLVIGTGKKITLECSQTMGHDKMYWYQQDPGMELHLIHYSYGVNSTEKGDLSSESTVSRIRTEHFPLTLESARPSHTSQYLCASSEPGRFNEKLFFGSGTQLSVL.

This chain connects TRBV7-6 to TRBJ2-1; 8 nucleotides align to TRBD2. V gave up 5 bases and J gave up 3 bases; unmatched junction bases: 6. Germline V gives CDR1 SGHVS, CDR2 FNYEAQ. The CDR3 extends over 15 amino acids. This CDR3 is CASSPTGGNYNEQFF. CDR3 bases: TGTGCCAGCAGCCCGACGGGGGGGAACTACAATGAGCAGTTCTTC.

This chain links TRBV2 with TRBJ1-2, with unresolved D. The CDR3 is 14 residues long. V gave up 7 bases and J gave up 3 bases, with 15 bases separating them. Germline V gives CDR1 SNHLY, CDR2 FYNNEI. The CDR3 reads CASTPIRTDYGYTF. CDR3 sequence (DNA): TGTGCCAGCACTCCGATCAGAACGGACTATGGCTACACCTTC.

This chain joins TRBV5-1 and TRBJ1-1; D is unclear. CDR3 size: 14 residues. V lost 2 bases and J 4 bases, leaving 12 bases between the germline ends. The germline V gene has CDR1 SGHRS and CDR2 YFSETQ. The CDR3 DNA follows: TGCGCCAGCAGCTTTAATCGGGTACGCACTGAAGCTTTCTTT. It codes for CASSFNRVRTEAFF.

The V call is TRBV5-6, the J call TRBJ2-6, with TRBD1 as a possible D gene (6 bases). The CDR3 is made up of 17 amino acids. CDR1 and CDR2 (germline): SGHDT, YYEEEE. V was pared by 2 bases and J by 0 bases, with 12 bases between. The chain's CDR3 is CASSFIRQVSGANVLTF. In nucleotides, the CDR3 is TGTGCCAGCAGCTTTATTCGACAGGTCTCTGGGGCCAACGTCCTGACTTTC.

This clone showed up just a few times. With a much larger clone just one base away, this may be a read error. This CDR3 is also generated by other DNA sequences in the sample. The chain carries TRBV28 and TRBJ2-7, with 10 nucleotides matching TRBD2. The germline V gene has CDR1 MDHEN and CDR2 SYDVKM. The V segment lost 5 bases and the J segment 3 bases; nucleotides outside the gene matches: 1. The CDR3 consists of 13 residues. The CDR3 region is CASSSGRDYEQYF. The DNA of the CDR3 is TGTGCCAGCAGTAGCGGGAGGGACTACGAGCAGTACTTC.

The rearrangement links TRBV5-1 to TRBJ2-7; the D gene is possibly TRBD1 (5 bases). The germline V and J ends were trimmed by 10 bases and 1 base, with 15 bases remaining between them. CDR1 is SGHRS, CDR2 YFSETQ, per germline. The CDR3 contains 13 residues. The CDR3 bases are TGCGCCTCGAAACGAGACAGTTCCTACGAGCAGTACTTC. Translation gives CASKRDSSYEQYF. Variable domain in full (rest from reference TRBV5-1 and TRBJ2-7): KAGVTQTPRYLIKTRGQQVTLSCSPISGHRSVSWYQQTPGQGLQFLFEYFSETQRNKGNFPGRFSGRQFSNSRSEMNVSTLELGDSALYLCASKRDSSYEQYFGPGTRLTVT.

Here the CDR3 reads CASSRLVFVYEQYF. The CDR3 coding sequence is TGTGCCAGCAGTAGACTTGTTTTCGTCTACGAGCAGTACTTC. The J gene is TRBJ2-7, the V gene TRBV6-5; D unclear. Germline V gene lookup returns CDR1 MNHEY and CDR2 SVGAGI. The CDR3 covers 14 residues. Trimming shortened V by 5 bases and J by 3 bases, and 14 bases separated the two germline ends.

This chain connects TRBV6-6 to TRBJ1-1; D gene ambiguous. CDR1 is MNHNY, CDR2 SVGAGI, per germline (reference sequence). V lost 0 bases and J lost 8, with 13 bases in between. The CDR3 is 14 amino acids. CDR3 residues: CASSYSFPLREAFF. CDR3 nucleotide sequence: TGTGCCAGCAGTTACTCATTTCCGCTACGGGAAGCTTTCTTT.

The J gene is TRBJ1-2, the V gene TRBV7-9; D remains ambiguous. CDR3 length equals 15 residues. Germline values: CDR1 SEHNR, CDR2 FQNEAQ (reference sequence). V dropped 5 bases and J dropped 7 bases, with 20 bases sitting between them. DNA of the CDR3: TGTGCCAGCAGCCCCCGTTTCATGCAGAACGGTGGCTACACCTTC. It translates to CASSPRFMQNGGYTF.

CDR3 sequence (DNA): TGTGCCAGCCGATCGAAGACAGGGGGCGCGGGGCAGACCCAGTACTTC. Its translation: CASRSKTGGAGQTQYF. The gene calls are TRBV6-6 and TRBJ2-5; 10 nucleotides align to TRBD1. Trimming at V came to 8 bases and at J to 6 bases, leaving 15 bases not matched to a gene. The CDR3 covers 16 residues. The germline gives CDR1 MNHNY, CDR2 SVGAGI (reference sequence).

V is TRBV7-7 and J is TRBJ2-5; 11 bases are shared with TRBD2. V dropped 3 bases and J dropped 3; count of bases not matched to a gene: 6. Germline V gene lookup returns CDR1 SSHAT and CDR2 FNYEAQ (reference sequence). The CDR3 contains 16 residues. The DNA of the CDR3 is TGTGCCAGCAGCTTGTCCCTGGGACTAGCGGAAGAGACCCAGTACTTC. It is translated as CASSLSLGLAEETQYF.

The J gene is TRBJ2-5, the V gene TRBV18, with 8 bases fitting TRBD2. The J call may be in error: the DNA end matches TRBJ2-7 better. The V gene's germline CDR1 is KGHSH and CDR2 LQKENI. This CDR3 comprises 15 residues. CDR3 DNA: TGTGCCAGCTCACTTCGGCGGGGGGACTCCTACGAGCAGTACTTC. As protein: CASSLRRGDSYEQYF.

The V gene is TRBV4-1, the J gene TRBJ2-7, with TRBD1 identical over 8 bases. With V trimmed by 4 bases and J by 7 bases, 9 bases remained unmatched. Germline CDR1 and CDR2: MGHRA and YSYEKL. This CDR3 is built from 14 residues. CDR3 DNA sequence: TGCGCCAGCAGCCTTCGGACAGGGTCACGGGAGCAGTACTTC. Translation: CASSLRTGSREQYF.

The chain uses TRBV27 and TRBJ1-2; TRBD1 is a possible D gene (5 bases). Germline values: CDR1 MNHEY, CDR2 SMNVEV (reference sequence). V dropped 3 bases and J dropped 0 bases, with 8 bases sitting between them. This CDR3 spans 14 amino acids. The CDR3 is CASSFGGANYGYTF. CDR3 DNA sequence: TGTGCCAGCAGTTTCGGGGGGGCTAACTATGGCTACACCTTC.

Only a few counts were recorded for this clone. The chain uses TRBV7-6 and TRBJ2-2; D remains ambiguous. There are 13 residues in the CDR3. Trimming shortened V by 1 base and J by 7 bases, and 7 bases separated the two germline ends. CDR1 and CDR2 from the germline V gene are SGHVS and FNYEAQ. CDR3: CASSLGNGGELFF. DNA of the CDR3: TGTGCCAGCAGCTTAGGAAACGGCGGGGAGCTGTTTTTT.

V is TRBV11-2 and J is TRBJ1-4; the D is unclear. The germline CDR1 and CDR2 sequences are SGHAT and FQNNGV. The CDR3 covers 15 residues. Trimming shortened V by 1 base and J by 8 bases, and 14 bases separated the two germline ends. CDR3 coding DNA: TGTGCCAGCAGCTTAGGACGGGGTTTTCGCGAAAAACTGTTTTTT. It translates to CASSLGRGFREKLFF.

The chain recombines TRBV5-6 with TRBJ1-1; D is possibly TRBD1 (5 bases). Germline CDR1 and CDR2: SGHDT and YYEEEE. This CDR3 region has 14 residues. V lost 4 bases and J lost 5, with 15 bases in between. CDR3 amino acids: CASSPPWGATEAFF. The CDR3 region has the DNA TGTGCCAGCAGCCCACCCTGGGGCGCTACTGAAGCTTTCTTT.

This chain links TRBV7-3 with TRBJ2-3; TRBD2 agrees at 11 bases. This CDR3 has 16 residues. Germline V gene lookup returns CDR1 SGHTA and CDR2 FQGTGA. V was pared by 5 bases and J by 2 bases, with 6 bases of the junction left unmatched. The CDR3 sequence is CASSPIAGGPTDTQYF. The CDR3 DNA is TGTGCCAGCAGCCCCATAGCGGGAGGGCCCACAGATACGCAGTATTTT.

The chain is built from TRBV11-3 and TRBJ2-3, with no clear D. This CDR3 has 14 residues. Germline CDR1 reads SGHNT; CDR2 reads YENEEA. The V end was cut by 5 bases, the J end by 3 bases, with 12 bases between. CDR3 residues: CASSLSGLTDTQYF. Here the CDR3 DNA reads TGTGCCAGCAGCCTGTCCGGGTTGACAGATACGCAGTATTTT.

This clone was detected ten times or more. This specimen includes other DNA sequences encoding the same CDR3. The V gene is TRBV7-9, the J gene TRBJ2-7; D might be TRBD1 (6 bases). Trimming stripped 4 bases from V and 4 bases from J, with 8 bases between. From germline, CDR1 is SEHNR and CDR2 FQNEAQ (reference sequence). The CDR3 totals 12 residues. The CDR3 sequence: CASSSQGYEQYF. In DNA, the CDR3 is TGTGCCAGCAGCTCACAGGGTTACGAGCAGTACTTC.

J is TRBJ2-5 and V is TRBV5-1, with no clear D. Trimming took off 4 bases at V and 2 bases at J, with 12 bases between the two ends. The CDR3 totals 14 residues. The germline V gene encodes CDR1 SGHRS and CDR2 YFSETQ. The CDR3 DNA reads TGCGCCAGCAGCGGGTCGGGTCCACAAGAGACCCAGTACTTC. This codes for CASSGSGPQETQYF.

The chain links TRBV5-1 to TRBJ1-5; D perhaps matches TRBD1 (5 bases). The CDR3 contains 15 residues. The germline gives CDR1 SGHRS, CDR2 YFSETQ. Trimming stripped 0 bases from V and 4 bases from J, with 11 bases between. The CDR3 region is CASSLGGRANQPQHF. The CDR3 DNA reads as TGCGCCAGCAGCTTGGGTGGCAGGGCGAATCAGCCCCAGCATTTT.

The chain carries TRBV18 and TRBJ2-5; D not certain. The germline V gene has CDR1 KGHSH and CDR2 LQKENI. This CDR3 contains 13 residues. V lost 0 bases to trimming and J lost 5 bases, with 7 bases between them. CDR3 in amino acids: CASSPPSVETQYF. The CDR3 DNA sequence: TGTGCCAGCTCACCACCGTCAGTGGAGACCCAGTACTTC.

Worth noting for this clone: Other DNA sequences from this sample encode an identical CDR3 as well. The chain is built from TRBV5-1 and TRBJ2-3, with 14 nucleotides matching TRBD2. The J segment lost 4 bases and the V segment lost 0 bases, leaving 4 bases of the junction unmatched. CDR1 and CDR2 (germline): SGHRS, YFSETQ. CDR3 size: 17 residues. The CDR3 region is CASSLGLAGGPSDTQYF. As DNA, the CDR3 is TGCGCCAGCAGCTTGGGACTAGCGGGAGGGCCATCAGATACGCAGTATTTT.

The CDR3 reads CAWNGPEWGSSGNTIYF. The CDR3 DNA sequence: TGTGCCTGGAACGGCCCCGAATGGGGGAGCTCTGGAAACACCATATATTTT. This chain uses TRBV30 with TRBJ1-3, with D maybe TRBD1 (5 bases). The CDR3 consists of 17 residues. Trimming cost V 4 bases and J 0 bases, with 19 bases left between them. The germline V gene encodes CDR1 GTSNPN and CDR2 SVGIG (reference sequence).

The DNA for the CDR3 is TGTGCCACCAGCAGAGATGCAGGGGCGGGAAACACCATATATTTT. As protein: CATSRDAGAGNTIYF. V usage is TRBV15 and J usage is TRBJ1-3; TRBD1 is a possible D gene (6 bases). The CDR3 length is 15 residues. The germline CDR1 and CDR2 sequences are LNHNV and YYDKDF (reference sequence). Trimming cost V 0 bases and J 4 bases, with 10 bases left between them.

Points on this clone: A read error may account for a junction end that differs from germline. This rearrangement joins TRBV28 to TRBJ2-7, with a possible D match to TRBD1 (5 bases). This CDR3 has 15 amino acids. Germline values: CDR1 MDHEN, CDR2 SYDVKM. The CDR3 DNA follows: TGTACCAGCAGGGCGCCCCTGTCGAATCCTTACGAGCAGTACTTC. Encoded protein: CTSRAPLSNPYEQYF.

This rearrangement joins TRBV2 to TRBJ2-5, with D perhaps matching TRBD1 (6 bases). Germline CDR1 is SNHLY and CDR2 is FYNNEI. CDR3 length: 13 amino acids. With 5 bases removed from V and 3 bases from J, the gap between germline ends came to 10 bases. The CDR3 spells CASSQRGKETQYF. CDR3 DNA: TGTGCCAGCAGTCAGAGGGGGAAAGAGACCCAGTACTTC. The whole variable domain, filled in from reference TRBV2 and TRBJ2-5, reads EPEVTQTPSHQVTQMGQEVILRCVPISNHLYFYWYRQILGQKVEFLVSFYNNEISEKSEIFDDQFSVERPDGSNFTLKIRSTKLEDSAMYFCASSQRGKETQYFGPGTRLLVL.

This clone occurred a few times. The chain couples TRBV4-1 to TRBJ2-2; 7 nucleotides line up with TRBD1. The germline CDR1 and CDR2 sequences are MGHRA and YSYEKL. This CDR3 has 15 amino acids. J was trimmed by 1 base and V by 7 bases; bases with no gene match: 6. CDR3 sequence reads: CASMRGDRNTGELFF. The CDR3 nucleotides are TGCGCCAGCATGCGAGGGGACAGGAACACCGGGGAGCTGTTTTTT.